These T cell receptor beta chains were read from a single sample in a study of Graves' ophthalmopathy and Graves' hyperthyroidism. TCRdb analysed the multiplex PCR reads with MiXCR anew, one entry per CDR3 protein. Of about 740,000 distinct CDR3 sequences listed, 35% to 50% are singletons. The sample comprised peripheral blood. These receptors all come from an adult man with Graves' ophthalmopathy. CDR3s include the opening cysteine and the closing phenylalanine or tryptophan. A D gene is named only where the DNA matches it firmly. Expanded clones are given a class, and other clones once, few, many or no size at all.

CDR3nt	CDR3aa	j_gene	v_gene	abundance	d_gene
TGTGCCAGCAGTGAAAGGGGGAGTCGAAACACCATATATTTT	CASSERGSRNTIYF	TRBJ1-3	TRBV25-1	-	-
TGTGCCACCTACAGAAACTATGGCTACACCTTC	CATYRNYGYTF	TRBJ1-2	TRBV25-1	-	-
TGTGCCAGCAGTCAACGGACGGAGTCTTCACCCCTCCACTTT	CASSQRTESSPLHF	TRBJ1-6	TRBV10-3	many	-
TGCAGCGTTGATCAGGTATTTCGGACAGGCAACTCCTACGAGCAGTACTTC	CSVDQVFRTGNSYEQYF	TRBJ2-7	TRBV29-1	-	TRBD1
TGCAGTGCTTGGAAGGGACAGGAGGTCACCTACGAGCAGTACTTC	CSAWKGQEVTYEQYF	TRBJ2-7	TRBV20-1	-	TRBD1
TGTGCCAGCAGCTTAGCCTCTCCAGATAGCAATCAGCCCCAGCATTTT	CASSLASPDSNQPQHF	TRBJ1-5	TRBV7-9	-	-
TGTGCCAGCAGCTTCCATAGCGGGGAGCTGTTTTTT	CASSFHSGELFF	TRBJ2-2	TRBV7-9	-	-
TGTGCCAGCAGCTTAGGGGACAGGGGTATTTTGGGAGATTCACCCCTCCACTTT	CASSLGDRGILGDSPLHF	TRBJ1-6	TRBV7-2	many	TRBD1
TGTGCCAGTGGGACAAAGAGACCGACGAACACCGGGGAGCTGTTTTTT	CASGTKRPTNTGELFF	TRBJ2-2	TRBV19	-	-
TGTGCCACCAGCAGAGATTCGGAGACCCAGTACTTC	CATSRDSETQYF	TRBJ2-5	TRBV15	many	-
TGTGCCAGCAGTGATTCCCGGGGCGGTGAAGCTTTCTTT	CASSDSRGGEAFF	TRBJ1-1	TRBV2	few	-
TGCAGTGCTAGAGTCGGAGGGGAGCGAAATCAGCCCCAGCATTTT	CSARVGGERNQPQHF	TRBJ1-5	TRBV20-1	few	-
TGCGCCAGCAGCCCGGGACATCCTAATAATTCACCCCTCCACTTT	CASSPGHPNNSPLHF	TRBJ1-6	TRBV9	-	-
TGTGCCAGCAGGAACTCCGGGACAGGGGCCTACGAGCAGTACTTC	CASRNSGTGAYEQYF	TRBJ2-7	TRBV28	-	TRBD1
TGCAGTGGAGGGGGCAGTGTAAATCAGCCCCAGCATTTT	CSGGGSVNQPQHF	TRBJ1-5	TRBV20-1	many	TRBD1
TGTGCCATCAGTGAGGGGGGGCAAGGCTACACCTTC	CAISEGGQGYTF	TRBJ1-2	TRBV10-3	many	-
TGTGCCAGCAGCTTAACGTCCGGGGTCGTGAACGAGCAGTACTTC	CASSLTSGVVNEQYF	TRBJ2-7	TRBV7-2	many	-
TGTGCCAGCAGCACAGGGGGCGCGGAGCAGCCCCAGCATTTT	CASSTGGAEQPQHF	TRBJ1-5	TRBV2	many	TRBD1
TGTGCCAGCAGTTTAAAGGGGGCGGCGGGCAATCAGCCCCAGCATTTT	CASSLKGAAGNQPQHF	TRBJ1-5	TRBV12-3/TRBV12-4	-	TRBD1
TGCAGTGCCGGACAGGGAGGAGGTGACACTGAAGCTTTCTTT	CSAGQGGGDTEAFF	TRBJ1-1	TRBV20-1	few	TRBD1
TGTGCCAGCAGCCCTATGGGGCAGGGCGGATCACCCCTCCACTTT	CASSPMGQGGSPLHF	TRBJ1-6	TRBV11-3	many	-
TGTGCCAGCAGCTTAGTTGGGGGCGCATCTCAGCCCCAGCATTTT	CASSLVGGASQPQHF	TRBJ1-5	TRBV7-2	few	-
TGTGCCAGCAGCCCCAATCCGGGACAGAACTATGGCTACACCTTC	CASSPNPGQNYGYTF	TRBJ1-2	TRBV7-2	-	TRBD1
TGTGCCAGCAGCTTAGGGTCCTTCGGGGCCCTCCACTTT	CASSLGSFGALHF	TRBJ1-6	TRBV7-8	many	-
TGTGCCAGCAGCTTAGCCGGCGGAGTTAAAGGCGAGCAGTACTTC	CASSLAGGVKGEQYF	TRBJ2-7	TRBV11-2	many	-
TGTGCCAGCAGCATTCGGTCAGGCTCTGAAACTTTCTTT	CASSIRSGSETFF	TRBJ1-1	TRBV7-9	-	-
TGTGCCAGCAGTTACCGGCAACCTAGCTCCTACGAGCAGTACTTC	CASSYRQPSSYEQYF	TRBJ2-7	TRBV25-1	once	-
TGTGCCAGCAGTCTCGGACGGGACGGGCAGTACTTC	CASSLGRDGQYF	TRBJ2-7	TRBV28	-	-
TGTGCCAGCAGTCGTGAGGCTTCAGGTCACTATGGCTACACCTTC	CASSREASGHYGYTF	TRBJ1-2	TRBV14	few	-
TGTGCCATCAGTGAGTTTACGGCCACGGGAAACACCATATATTTT	CAISEFTATGNTIYF	TRBJ1-3	TRBV10-3	many	-
TGCAGTGCTAGCGCACCCCCGGGACAGGGTATGGTATTGGGCAATCAGCCCCAGCATTTT	CSASAPPGQGMVLGNQPQHF	TRBJ1-5	TRBV20-1	-	TRBD1
TGCAGTGCGATACGGACAGGGCGGTCTGAGACCCAGTACTTC	CSAIRTGRSETQYF	TRBJ2-5	TRBV20-1	-	TRBD1
TGTGCCAGCAGCTTGATGGCAAACCTGAACACTGAAGCTTTCTTT	CASSLMANLNTEAFF	TRBJ1-1	TRBV11-1	-	-
TGTGCCAGCAGCCTAGATCGGCGGGAGGGCCGTTACACCGGGGAGCTGTTTTTT	CASSLDRREGRYTGELFF	TRBJ2-2	TRBV4-2	few	TRBD2
TGTGCCAGCAGCTTAGATCGGACTAGCGGGAGGCGCCACGAGCAGTACTTC	CASSLDRTSGRRHEQYF	TRBJ2-7	TRBV7-9	many	TRBD2
TGTGCTAGAGTTCGCGGGTTCGGCGATTCACCCCTCCACTTT	CARVRGFGDSPLHF	TRBJ1-6	TRBV10-3	-	-
TGTGCCAGCAGCCCGTACATCCGGGACTCGAACCCCGGGGAGCTGTTTTTT	CASSPYIRDSNPGELFF	TRBJ2-2	TRBV7-7	many	-